What follows is one TCR beta chain and its context. This CDR3 has 13 amino acids. Trimming pared 5 bases from V and 2 bases from J, leaving 8 bases between. Germline loops: CDR1 SNHLY, CDR2 FYNNEI. The data derive from a study of blood T cell repertoires in COVID-19. Study-wide context: The origin of the acute and convalescent COVID-19 samples was the United States, Italy and Spain.

Authors' processing steps: Reference gene primer amplification gave nucleated cell count estimates. The protocol was immunoSEQ multiplex PCR, while the TCRdb copy is restricted to in-frame clones and leaves out a portion. That table supplies the V and J calls and clone size; D and trimming were determined from the DNA. The table shows around 170,000 clones, with roughly 80% occurring only once. This sequence originates from a woman in her 40s with acute or convalescent COVID-19. The chain links TRBV2 to TRBJ2-3; D is unresolved. Sequences were obtained from peripheral blood. CDR3 region: CASSTKITDTQYF. CDR3 bases: TGTGCCAGCAGTACAAAAATCACAGATACGCAGTATTTT. The full variable domain, its missing parts supplied by reference TRBV2 and TRBJ2-3, is EPEVTQTPSHQVTQMGQEVILRCVPISNHLYFYWYRQILGQKVEFLVSFYNNEISEKSEIFDDQFSVERPDGSNFTLKIRSTKLEDSAMYFCASSTKITDTQYFGPGTRLTVL.